The 5 T cell receptor beta chains below all came from one sample that was sequenced in a study of neurological immune-mediated disorders. In TCRdb, the 5' RACE reads were re-called with MiXCR into one record per CDR3 protein. The table includes 15,000 to 20,000 distinct CDR3 sequences, about 10% detected once. Sequenced material: CD8+ T cells from blood. These receptors were obtained from a woman aged 50 to 65 in good health.

This clonotype was observed many times. V usage is TRBV29-1 and J usage is TRBJ2-5; 10 bases line up with TRBD1. The CDR3 sequence is 15 residues long. Germline loops: CDR1 SQVTM, CDR2 ANQGSEA. V was clipped by 4 bases and J by 2 bases; unmatched bases: 7. CDR3: CSVVDRGFRQETQYF. The CDR3 DNA reads TGCAGCGTTGTGGACAGGGGGTTTAGACAAGAGACCCAGTACTTC.

This clonotype was seen ten or more times. This chain joins TRBV29-1 and TRBJ2-1, with a possible D match to TRBD2 (5 bases). This CDR3 comprises 13 residues. Per the germline V gene, CDR1 is SQVTM and CDR2 is ANQGSEA. The V end was cut by 6 bases, the J end by 7 bases, with 16 bases between. The CDR3 protein is CSVVRGSGNEQFF. CDR3 in DNA: TGCAGCGTCGTTAGAGGGAGTGGGAATGAGCAGTTCTTC.

This clonotype was found many times. CDR3 nucleotide sequence: TGTGCCACCACGGTGGGGAGGGGTGAAAAACTGTTTTTT. It yields the protein CATTVGRGEKLFF. V is TRBV2 and J is TRBJ1-4; a possible D gene is TRBD1 (5 bases). In germline, CDR1 is SNHLY, CDR2 FYNNEI. This CDR3 is 13 amino acids long. Trimming removed 10 bases at V and 7 bases at J, with 16 bases between.

This clonotype was seen repeatedly, ten times or more. In nucleotides, the CDR3 is TGCGCCAGCCGAACCGACAGGGGACAAGAGACCCAGTACTTC. It codes for CASRTDRGQETQYF. The V and J genes are TRBV5-1 and TRBJ2-5, with 8 bases matching TRBD1. CDR3 length: 14 residues. The junction had 7 bases not matched to a gene; V was cut back by 7 bases and J by 2 bases. CDR1 is SGHRS and CDR2 is YFSETQ in the germline V gene.

There are many counts of this clonotype. The chain is built from TRBV20-1 and TRBJ2-7, with D perhaps TRBD1 (6 bases). Trimming pared 2 bases from V and 4 bases from J, leaving 18 bases between. Per germline, CDR1 DFQATT and CDR2 SNEGSKA (reference sequence). This CDR3 contains 15 residues. The CDR3 DNA is TGCAGTGCTAGACCCACGGACAGCCCCCTGTACGAGCAGTACTTC. It translates to CSARPTDSPLYEQYF.